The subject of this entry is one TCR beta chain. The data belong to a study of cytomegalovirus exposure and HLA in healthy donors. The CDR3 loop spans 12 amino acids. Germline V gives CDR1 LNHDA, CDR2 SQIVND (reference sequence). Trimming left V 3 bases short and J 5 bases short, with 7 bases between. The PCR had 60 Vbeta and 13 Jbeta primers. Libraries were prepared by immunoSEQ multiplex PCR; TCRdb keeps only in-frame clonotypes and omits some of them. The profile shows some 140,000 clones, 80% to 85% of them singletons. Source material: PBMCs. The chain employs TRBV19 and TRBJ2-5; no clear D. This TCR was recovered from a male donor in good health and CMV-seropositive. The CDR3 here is CASSIREETQYF. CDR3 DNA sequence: TGTGCCAGTAGTATCCGAGAGGAGACCCAGTACTTC.